The clone carrying this T cell receptor beta chain was picked up a small number of times. Its antigen is currently unknown. This entry is derived from a study of regulatory T cells in long-lasting Graves disease. General observations from the study: Persistent Graves' patients showed a TCR diversity that was lower than that of newly diagnosed ones. Persistent cases favored TRBV28, TRBJ1-2 and TRBJ2-5.

V was cut by 6 bases and J by 1 base, with 12 bases left in between. The CDR3 is made up of 14 amino acids. Per germline, CDR1 MDHEN and CDR2 SYDVKM. Time point given: newly diagnosed GD, antithyroid drugs for less than 3 months. TCR sequences were obtained from RNA taken from PBMCs. Construction of TCR beta libraries relied on iRepertoire HTBI primers and on Arm-PCR targeting CDR3 regions. TCRdb itself ran the multiplex PCR reads through MiXCR, one entry per CDR3 protein. The sample yields roughly 510,000 distinct CDR3 sequences, 16% seen once. These same data were also listed under a study on T cells in Graves' hyperthyroidism and ophthalmopathy. As reported in that work: When the TCR CDR3 underwent first-round RT-PCR, the HTBI primer set was used.

The V call is TRBV28, the J call TRBJ1-2; weak D call: TRBD1 (6 bases). Here the sequenced sample was peripheral blood mononuclear cells (PBMCs), taken at new diagnosis, from a patient treated with antithyroid drugs. The TCR sequence derives from a man in his late teens or twenties with Graves disease. CDR3 nucleotides: TGTGCCAGCAGACGTAACAGGGATAACTATGGCTACACCTTC. This codes for CASRRNRDNYGYTF.